This TCR beta chain was recovered during a study of T-cell memory formation after mild COVID-19. Trimming took off 0 bases at V and 0 bases at J, with 21 bases between the two ends. This CDR3 has 21 residues. CDR1 LGHNT and CDR2 FRNRAP come from the germline V gene. One entry per CDR3 protein, called by TCRdb with MiXCR from the 5' RACE reads. The top ten hold around a fifth of the sample, which has around 260,000 distinct CDR3 sequences, 15% to 20% seen once. Study-level findings and limits: Largely, contracting CD4+ clones fell within CM and EM, and contracting CD8+ clones within EMRA.

Comments on this clonotype: Its antigen remains unidentified.

The chain carries TRBV12-5 and TRBJ1-6; TRBD1 is a possible D gene (5 bases). The TCR sequence derives from a man aged 18 to 30 who had mild COVID-19 (a few samples of this study predate the infection). Cell type and time point are not known. The specimen was PBMCs or a T cell subset sorted from them (not recorded which). CDR3: CASGLVHPGRRMRSYNSPLHF. CDR3 DNA: TGTGCTAGTGGTTTGGTTCACCCGGGACGGAGGATGCGCTCCTATAATTCACCCCTCCACTTT.